This TCR beta chain was retrieved from a study of T cell repertoires in ileal Crohn's disease (dated by TCRdb to between 2018 and 2021). For the wider study: The median duration of disease was around 8 years, and at the time of surgery around 35% of patients were active smokers. Every patient underwent surgery because of a complication, which was stricturing disease in roughly 60% and penetrating disease in 39%. Postoperative therapy was given to about half of the patients, with thiopurines administered to some 10 patients and anti-TNF agents administered to under 20 patients. M6 samples were neoterminal ileum biopsies taken at postoperative colonoscopy. The TCR repertoire was analysed in over 50 patients with Crohn's disease drawn from a prospective multicentre cohort. The study ran alongside a multicentre cohort designed to identify predictors of early endoscopic recurrence after ileocolonic resection. A Rutgeerts score above i0 was used to define endoscopic postoperative recurrence. A total of 170 or so mucosal samples from roughly 57 patients were sequenced, with samples obtained at several locations on the surgical specimen and at postoperative endoscopy.

The V end loses 3 bases and the J end loses 0 bases, and a stretch of 11 bases separates them. CDR1 is given as LNHDA and CDR2 as SQIVND, both from the germline V gene (reference sequence). From its cysteine to its phenylalanine, the CDR3 spans 16 amino acids. Kept here is only the CDR3 DNA, which spans 48 bases and is read in frame from base 1. The time point label on this specimen signifies: neoterminal ileum biopsy at postoperative endoscopy, about 6 months after surgery. Adults with ileal or ileocolonic Crohn's disease for whom ileocolonic resection was indicated were considered eligible. Whole ileal mucosal biopsies were stored frozen at -80°C before DNA extraction. Genomic DNA was isolated from frozen whole biopsies using a TRizol-based method, and the DNA was quantified with a NanoDrop 2000 spectrophotometer. About this clone: Its antigen has not been determined. Base qualities are not at hand, and no much larger clone is one base apart.

What the research found in general, with its limitations: A significantly higher proportion of clonal expansions was observed in active smokers at surgery than in non-smokers (approximately 28% vs 17%, p=0.02). Endoscopic recurrence was linked to a higher percentage of high-frequency clones at surgery, and recurrence occurred in every patient whose clonality exceeded 26.8% (18/57). Compared with CD4 T cells, sorted CD8 T cells contained more high-frequency clones, which suggests that the mucosal expansions were mostly CD8. Only a subgroup of patients, of unstated size, had their mucosal CD4 and CD8 T cells sorted and sequenced. Postoperative endoscopy timing varied within the first year after surgery, with a median delay of about 7 months.

For commercial TCRB immunosequencing, approximately 460 nanograms of biopsy DNA were submitted for each sample. Adaptive Biotechnology amplified CDR3 regions from genomic DNA with a two-step multiplex PCR that controlled for amplification bias. In the first PCR, primers covered every V and J gene segment, and in the second PCR, barcodes and Illumina adapters were added. An Illumina instrument was used to sequence the CDR3 libraries. On the study's bioinformatics: The analysis drew on both the pipelines supplied by the vendor and custom analysis of the raw data in R/Bioconductor running R version 3.3.0. Clonality, which ranges from 0 to 1, was calculated as the inverse of the normalised Shannon entropy across all productive clones. High-frequency clones were defined as the share of the repertoire taken up by the top 100 clones, keeping only clones that passed a 95% confidence test. The Simpson index measured repertoire diversity, and the Morisita-Horn index measured overlap between samples. TCRdb limited this immuneACCESS table to in-frame rearrangements with V and J called. A share of clones is missing; checked studies link under half to unresolved V genes, and the rest is unexplained. That table is the source of V, J and clone size, and D and trimming were worked out from the DNA. Counted in this sample were some 60,000 clones; about 89% of them appeared once. The biggest ten clones account for roughly 1.9% of the sample.

Sequenced input: ileal tissue. Rearrangement joined TRBV19 to TRBJ2-2; the D gene remains uncertain. This receptor was identified in an adult with Crohn's disease. DNA sequence: TGTGCCAGTAGTATTGTCCGGGTCGCGAACACCGGGGAGCTGTTTTTT. The resulting protein is CASSIVRVANTGELFF.